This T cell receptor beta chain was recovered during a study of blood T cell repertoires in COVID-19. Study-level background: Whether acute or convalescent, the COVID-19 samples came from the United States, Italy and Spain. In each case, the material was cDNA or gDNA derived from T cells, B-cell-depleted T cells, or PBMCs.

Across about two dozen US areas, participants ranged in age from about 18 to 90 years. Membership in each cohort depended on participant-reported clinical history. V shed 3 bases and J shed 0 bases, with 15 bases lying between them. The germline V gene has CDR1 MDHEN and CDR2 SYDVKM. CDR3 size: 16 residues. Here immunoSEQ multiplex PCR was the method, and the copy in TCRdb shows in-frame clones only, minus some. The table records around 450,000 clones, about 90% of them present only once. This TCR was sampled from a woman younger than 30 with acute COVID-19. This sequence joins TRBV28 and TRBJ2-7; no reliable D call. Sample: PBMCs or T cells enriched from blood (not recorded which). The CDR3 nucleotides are TGTGCCAGCAGTTTCTGGCAACGATCTAGCTCCTACGAGCAGTACTTC. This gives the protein CASSFWQRSSSYEQYF.